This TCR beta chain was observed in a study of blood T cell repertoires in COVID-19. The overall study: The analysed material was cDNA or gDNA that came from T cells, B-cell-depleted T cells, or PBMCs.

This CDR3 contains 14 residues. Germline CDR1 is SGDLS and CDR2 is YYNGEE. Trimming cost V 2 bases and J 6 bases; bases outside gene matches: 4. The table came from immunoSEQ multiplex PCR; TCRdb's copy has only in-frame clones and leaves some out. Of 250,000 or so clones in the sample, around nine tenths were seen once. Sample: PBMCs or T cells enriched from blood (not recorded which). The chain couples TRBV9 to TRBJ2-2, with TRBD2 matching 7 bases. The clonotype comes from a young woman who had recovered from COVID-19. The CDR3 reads CASSVAGDAGELFF. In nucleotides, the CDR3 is TGTGCCAGCAGCGTGGCGGGAGATGCCGGGGAGCTGTTTTTT.